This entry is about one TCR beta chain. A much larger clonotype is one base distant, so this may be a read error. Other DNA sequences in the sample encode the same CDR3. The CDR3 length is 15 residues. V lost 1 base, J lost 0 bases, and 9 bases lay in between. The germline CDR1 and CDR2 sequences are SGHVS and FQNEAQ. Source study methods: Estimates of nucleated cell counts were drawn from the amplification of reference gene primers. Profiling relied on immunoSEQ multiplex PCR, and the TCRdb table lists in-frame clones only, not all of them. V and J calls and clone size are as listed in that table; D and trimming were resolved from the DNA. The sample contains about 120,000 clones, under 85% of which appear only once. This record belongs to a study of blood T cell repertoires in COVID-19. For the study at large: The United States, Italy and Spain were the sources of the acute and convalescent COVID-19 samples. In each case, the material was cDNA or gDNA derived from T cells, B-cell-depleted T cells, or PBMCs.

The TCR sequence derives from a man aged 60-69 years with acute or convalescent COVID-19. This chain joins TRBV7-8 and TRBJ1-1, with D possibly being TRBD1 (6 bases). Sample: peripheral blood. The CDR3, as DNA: TGTGCCAGCAGCTTAGTAGACAGGATGAACACTGAAGCTTTCTTT. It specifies CASSLVDRMNTEAFF.